This T cell receptor (beta chain) emerged from a study of blood T cell repertoires in COVID-19. At the level of the study: The United States, Italy and Spain were the sources of the acute and convalescent COVID-19 samples. T cells, B-cell-depleted T cells, or PBMCs provided the cDNA or gDNA that served as material.

Trimming at V came to 1 base and at J to 1 base, leaving 18 bases not matched to a gene. CDR3 size: 21 residues. Germline loops: CDR1 KGHDR, CDR2 SFDVKD. In the original workflow: Quantification of nucleated cells was approximated via reference gene primer amplification. Assay: immunoSEQ multiplex PCR; the TCRdb copy retains only in-frame clones and omits some. V and J calls and clone size are copied from that table; D and trimming were computed from the DNA. The table shows 200,000 to 300,000 clones, with 65% to 90% occurring only once. This TCR was sampled from a young man with active or convalescent COVID-19. The chain links TRBV24-1 to TRBJ1-5, with 7 nucleotides matching TRBD1. Sequenced material: peripheral blood. This CDR3 reads CATSDFGSWQGVQSSNQPQHF. For the CDR3, the DNA is TGTGCCACCAGTGATTTTGGTTCTTGGCAGGGGGTTCAATCCAGCAATCAGCCCCAGCATTTT.